The source of this TCR beta chain is a study of blood T cell repertoires in COVID-19 (dated by TCRdb to 2018 to 2021). About the investigation overall: Collaborator samples came from the United States, Italy and Spain and covered acute and convalescent phases of COVID-19. The samples were drawn from the first 160 participants of the ongoing ImmuneRACE study and from roughly 1,300 subjects provided by 6 global collaborators. A freely available public database, intended as a resource for researchers studying the immune response to SARS-CoV-2, is where the repertoires were released. HLA class I and class II types, where available, came from metadata supplied by the sample provider rather than from assay-based typing. Sample metadata almost always included a de-identified subject ID, COVID-19 status, age in years and sex. The dataset comprised deeply sampled blood TCRbeta repertoires from subjects exposed to, actively infected with, or recovered from COVID-19. The prospective study material was composed of cDNA or gDNA derived from T cells, B-cell-depleted T cells, or PBMCs.

TCRbeta CDR3 regions were amplified from genomic DNA using the immunoSEQ Assay, a bias-controlled multiplex PCR. Processing in the source paper ran as follows. The number of nucleated cells in each sample was estimated from the amplification of reference gene primers within the assay. To quantify the absolute abundance of each unique TCRbeta CDR3 rearrangement, sequence reads were collapsed and filtered. For each sample, productive Simpson clonality was calculated as the square root of Simpson's diversity index over productive rearrangements. The table comes from immuneACCESS by way of TCRdb, which keeps in-frame sequences with V and J called. Part of the clones is missing from these tables; in studies checked, under half for an unresolved V gene and the rest for unknown reasons. The DNA gave D and trimming, while V, J and clone size come from that table. This sample has 88,000 or so clones in its table, and around nine tenths of those were observed once. About 7.7% of the sample is taken by the ten largest.

The germline V gene yields SGHRS for CDR1 and YFSETQ for CDR2. A distance of 10 bases separates the germline ends of V and J, which lose 1 base and 3 bases respectively. The CDR3 sequence holds 14 residues, the cysteine and phenylalanine included. The DNA shown is the 42-base CDR3, in frame from base 1. Whole blood was collected in K2EDTA tubes by collaborating institutions according to the institutions' own protocols. For TCRbeta analysis, collaborators shipped samples in one of three forms: frozen whole blood, isolated PBMCs, or DNA extracted from either of those sample types. This clone was seen only once. The specificity of this receptor is unknown. The record has no base qualities; no much larger clone is one base away. On the study overall, not on this receptor specifically: The quantity of clinical and demographic metadata differed by source and by participant and was supplied without curation.

The V and J genes are TRBV5-1 and TRBJ2-5; TRBD1 is a possible D gene, resting on 5 matching bases. This clonotype originated in a man aged 55 to 70 with acute or convalescent COVID-19. The specimen was peripheral blood. The CDR3 amino acid sequence is: CASSLRIGEETQYF. The DNA sequence follows: TGCGCCAGCAGCTTGCGGATAGGGGAAGAGACCCAGTACTTC. Full variable domain (CDR3 extended with the reference TRBV5-1 and TRBJ2-5 proteins): KAGVTQTPRYLIKTRGQQVTLSCSPISGHRSVSWYQQTPGQGLQFLFEYFSETQRNKGNFPGRFSGRQFSNSRSEMNVSTLELGDSALYLCASSLRIGEETQYFGPGTRLLVL.